This TCR beta chain comes out of a study of long-term antiretroviral therapy in people with HIV. Concerning this clone itself: Its antigen remains unknown.

The CDR3 is 15 residues long. V lost 4 bases, J lost 3 bases, and 15 bases lay in between. The germline V gene encodes CDR1 SGHRS and CDR2 YFSETQ. Findings and limits, study-wide: Pre-ART expanded clones dominated the repertoire at every time point.

With survey level as its setting, the immunoSEQ assay was v3.0. This table comes from immunoSEQ multiplex PCR, and its TCRdb copy is limited to in-frame clones, with some not included. The sample has 35,000 or so clones; 70% to 90% are singletons. Every single participant having HIV got treatment inside the United States. This TCR derives from a young man with HIV. Sequencing used unsorted PBMCs, obtained 2.2 years after starting antiretroviral therapy. V is TRBV5-1 and J is TRBJ2-3; a weak D match, TRBD2 (6 bases). The CDR3 region has the DNA TGCGCCAGCAGCCCCCTTGGGGGGATGACAGATACGCAGTATTTT. Amino acids: CASSPLGGMTDTQYF.